These 10 T cell receptor beta chains were all obtained from the same sample, sequenced in a study of blood T cell repertoires in COVID-19 (dated by TCRdb to the early 2020s). The library was built by means of the immunoSEQ multiplex PCR assay. TCRdb limited this immuneACCESS table to in-frame rearrangements with V and J called. A share of clones is missing; checked studies link under half to unresolved V genes, and the rest is unexplained. The sample table lists roughly 140,000 clones, 70% to 85% of them with a count of one. The ten largest clonotypes hold roughly 8.3% of the sample. Specimen: peripheral blood. The source of these receptors is an elderly woman in a cohort sampled during active or convalescent COVID-19.

The rearrangement uses TRBV7-3 and TRBJ2-6; possibly TRBD2 for D (6 bases). Germline V gene lookup returns CDR1 SGHTA and CDR2 FQGTGA. V shed 2 bases and J shed 4 bases, with 9 bases lying between them. The CDR3 totals 15 residues. The chain's CDR3 is CASSLGTPGANVLTF. In DNA form, the CDR3 reads TGTGCCAGCAGCTTAGGGACTCCAGGGGCCAACGTCCTGACTTTC.

The V and J genes are TRBV19 and TRBJ1-2; 10 nucleotides line up with TRBD1. The V gene's germline CDR1 is LNHDA and CDR2 SQIVND (reference sequence). After removal of 1 base from V and 4 bases from J, the junction contained 3 bases not matched to a gene. This CDR3 contains 15 residues. CDR3 amino acids: CASSIAGTGAYGYTF. DNA for the CDR3: TGTGCCAGTAGTATAGCCGGGACAGGGGCCTATGGCTACACCTTC.

This clone was detected once. As DNA, the CDR3 is TGTGCCAGCAGCCAAGATTTAGGGAGCCAGCAGTACTTC. Its translation: CASSQDLGSQQYF. The gene calls are TRBV3-1 (or the pseudogene TRBV3-2) and TRBJ2-7; TRBD2 is a possible D gene (5 bases). In germline, CDR1 is LGHDT, CDR2 YNNKEL (reference sequence). The V end was cut by 0 bases, the J end by 8 bases, with 11 bases between. The CDR3 spans 13 residues.

The CDR3 DNA reads as TGTGCCAGCAGCCAAGAGAATACAGGTGAAAAACTGTTTTTT. Its protein product is CASSQENTGEKLFF. This rearrangement joins TRBV3-1 (or the pseudogene TRBV3-2) to TRBJ1-4; D is possibly TRBD1 (5 bases). The V gene lost 0 bases and the J gene lost 7 bases, with 9 bases spanning the gap. Germline V CDR1 and CDR2: LGHDT, YNNKEL (reference sequence). CDR3 length: 14 amino acids.

V usage is TRBV7-7 and J usage is TRBJ2-1, with 8 bases identical to TRBD2. Unmatched junction bases numbered 5, after V lost 2 bases and J lost 5 bases. This CDR3 has 15 amino acids. Germline-derived CDR1 and CDR2 are SSHAT and FNYEAQ (reference sequence). DNA of the CDR3: TGTGCCAGCAGCTTAACGGGGGGGCCGAACAATGAGCAGTTCTTC. Translated: CASSLTGGPNNEQFF.

The V gene is TRBV7-8, the J gene TRBJ2-5; possibly TRBD2 for D (5 bases). CDR3 length: 13 residues. Per germline, CDR1 SGHVS and CDR2 FQNEAQ. The germline V and J ends were trimmed by 1 base and 5 bases, with 8 bases remaining between them. The CDR3 protein is CASSLGRGETQYF. The CDR3 DNA is TGTGCCAGCAGCTTAGGGAGAGGGGAGACCCAGTACTTC.

This clone has just one count. The rearrangement uses TRBV2 and TRBJ1-5; a weak D match, TRBD1 (5 bases). The CDR3 covers 16 residues. The germline gives CDR1 SNHLY, CDR2 FYNNEI. With 0 bases removed from V and 3 bases from J, the gap between germline ends came to 12 bases. CDR3 DNA sequence: TGTGCCAGCAGTGAAGCATCGGGACTTCACAATCAGCCCCAGCATTTT. As protein: CASSEASGLHNQPQHF.

The chain joins TRBV6-2 or TRBV6-3 to TRBJ2-7, with TRBD1 identical over 8 bases. The V gene end was trimmed by 6 bases and the J gene end by 2 bases; junction bases not matched to a gene: 12. Germline CDR1 is MNHEY and CDR2 is SVGEGT. The CDR3 has 16 residues. CDR3 DNA sequence: TGTGCCAGCAGCCTCTACGGGACAGGAGCGACCTACGAGCAGTACGTC. It is translated as CASSLYGTGATYEQYV.

This chain connects TRBV6-2 or TRBV6-3 to TRBJ1-1, with D possibly TRBD1 on 6 matching bases. This CDR3 contains 15 residues. With 0 bases removed from V and 5 bases from J, the gap between germline ends came to 13 bases. Looked up from germline, CDR1 is MNHEY and CDR2 is SVGEGT. The CDR3 spells CASSYSGRGGTEAFF. The CDR3 nucleotides are TGTGCCAGCAGTTACTCAGGCAGGGGAGGGACTGAAGCTTTCTTT.

The chain is built from TRBV24-1 and TRBJ2-3; TRBD1 might be the D (6 bases). CDR1 and CDR2 from the germline V gene are KGHDR and SFDVKD. The CDR3 has 14 residues. V gave up 3 bases and J gave up 4 bases, with 10 bases separating them. CDR3 sequence (DNA): TGTGCCACCAGTGATGTCAGGGGCGCAGATACGCAGTATTTT. As protein: CATSDVRGADTQYF.